Below are 9 T cell receptor beta chains sequenced from a single sample in a study of cytomegalovirus exposure and HLA in healthy donors. Use of 60 Vbeta and 13 Jbeta primers characterized the PCR. Produced via immunoSEQ multiplex PCR; TCRdb's table is partial and in-frame only. The table lists fewer than 85,000 clones. Sequencing was done on a sample of PBMCs. The receptors stem from a female donor in good health and CMV-seropositive.

The V gene is TRBV6-1, the J gene TRBJ2-2; 8 nucleotides align to TRBD2. The CDR3 length is 12 residues. In germline, CDR1 is MNHNS, CDR2 SASEGT. V was pared by 9 bases and J by 4 bases, with 1 base of the junction left unmatched. This chain's CDR3 is CASTSGTGELFF. Here the CDR3 DNA reads TGTGCCAGTACTAGCGGCACCGGGGAGCTGTTTTTT.

This rearrangement joins TRBV29-1 to TRBJ2-3; the match to TRBD1 covers 7 bases. Germline loops: CDR1 SQVTM, CDR2 ANQGSEA. The V gene end was trimmed by 0 bases and the J gene end by 5 bases; junction bases not matched to a gene: 2. This CDR3 is 13 amino acids long. As DNA, the CDR3 is TGCAGCGTTGAAGACAGGGGGAGAGATACGCAGTATTTT. It specifies CSVEDRGRDTQYF.

The CDR3 loop is CASSQHGPGSNIYNEQFF. Here the CDR3 DNA reads TGCGCCAGCAGCCAACACGGCCCAGGCAGTAACATATACAATGAGCAGTTCTTC. The chain employs TRBV4-3 and TRBJ2-1; D uncertain. This CDR3 contains 18 residues. V shed 2 bases and J shed 4 bases, with 21 bases lying between them. The germline V gene has CDR1 LGHNA and CDR2 YSLEER.

The chain employs TRBV2 and TRBJ2-1; D gene ambiguous. This CDR3 is 15 amino acids long. V was clipped by 6 bases and J by 3 bases, with 15 bases between them. In germline, CDR1 is SNHLY, CDR2 FYNNEI. The CDR3 loop reads CASRLYDSNYNEQFF. The CDR3 DNA reads TGTGCCAGCAGACTGTACGACTCGAACTACAATGAGCAGTTCTTC.

The V and J genes are TRBV2 and TRBJ1-2, with D possibly TRBD1 on 5 matching bases. This CDR3 contains 11 residues. Germline V CDR1 and CDR2: SNHLY, FYNNEI. Trimming pared 11 bases from V and 6 bases from J, leaving 13 bases between. The DNA for the CDR3 is TGTGCCGAGGGGAGGGGACATGGCTACACCTTC. Protein product: CAEGRGHGYTF.

The V and J genes are TRBV19 and TRBJ2-2; TRBD1 might be the D (6 bases). The CDR3 is 16 amino acids. CDR1 is LNHDA, CDR2 SQIVND, per germline (reference sequence). The germline V and J ends were trimmed by 4 bases and 1 base, with 13 bases remaining between them. For the CDR3, the DNA is TGTGCCAGTAGTAACTGGGACACCGTGAACACCGGGGAGCTGTTTTTT. Encoded protein: CASSNWDTVNTGELFF.

The rearrangement joins TRBV7-9 to TRBJ1-6, with 7 bases that match TRBD1. The CDR3 extends over 14 amino acids. Germline assignment: CDR1 SEHNR and CDR2 FQNEAQ (reference sequence). V dropped 4 bases and J dropped 10; count of bases not matched to a gene: 7. The CDR3 nucleotides are TGTGCCAGCAGCTCCGGGACAGATGACTCACCCCTCCACTTT. Translated: CASSSGTDDSPLHF.

The rearrangement uses TRBV28 and TRBJ2-7; tentatively, D is TRBD1 (6 bases). V was cut by 3 bases and J by 5 bases, with 14 bases left in between. The CDR3 runs to 14 residues. CDR1 is MDHEN, CDR2 SYDVKM, per germline. CDR3 region: CASSLPGARDEQYF. In DNA form, the CDR3 reads TGTGCCAGCAGTTTGCCAGGGGCGCGGGACGAGCAGTACTTC. Supplemented by reference TRBV28 and TRBJ2-7, the full variable domain reads DVKVTQSSRYLVKRTGEKVFLECVQDMDHENMFWYRQDPGLGLRLIYFSYDVKMKEKGDIPEGYSVSREKKERFSLILESASTNQTSMYLCASSLPGARDEQYFGPGTRLTVT.

This chain links TRBV6-6 with TRBJ2-7, with a tentative D call TRBD2 (5 bases). Trimming took off 6 bases at V and 1 base at J, with 16 bases between the two ends. CDR3 length: 15 residues. The germline gives CDR1 MNHNY, CDR2 SVGAGI (reference sequence). CDR3 DNA sequence: TGTGCCAGCAGGGGCAGGACGGGAAGATCCTACGAGCAGTACTTC. Translation gives CASRGRTGRSYEQYF.